The clone carrying this T cell receptor (beta chain) was seen many times. Its antigen is unidentified. This entry belongs to a study of identical twins. Overall study findings and caveats: Researchers caution that invariant MAIT and iNKT cells could partly confound zero-insertion analyses. The more abundant beta clonotypes in cord blood had fewer insertions, and memory repertoires did not show this. Shared out-of-frame alpha sequences (those common to twins) showed excess low generation probability.

This CDR3 has 17 residues. V trimming: 5 bases; J trimming: 0 bases; junction bases outside the gene matches: 12. Germline assignment: CDR1 SGHVS and CDR2 FQNEAQ. Unique molecular identifiers were present on the cDNA, which also gained a universal primer site by template switching. TCRdb used MiXCR to reprocess the 5' RACE reads, holding one entry per CDR3 protein. The repertoire includes hundreds of thousands of distinct CDR3 sequences, 7.1% of them detected once, and 1.6% sits in the top ten. A further study also used this sample, focusing on yellow fever vaccine responses in identical twins.

V is TRBV7-8 and J is TRBJ2-7; TRBD2 aligns across 8 bases. The clonotype originates from a woman aged 18-35 years in good health. Input material: PBMCs. CDR3 sequence reads: CASSPHKAGGFSYEQYF. CDR3 in DNA: TGTGCCAGCAGCCCCCATAAGGCGGGAGGCTTCTCCTACGAGCAGTACTTC.